A single sample is the source of the 9 T cell receptor beta chains below, sequenced in a study of T cell responses to AZD1222 COVID-19 vaccine. TCRdb keeps only in-frame clones here, not all; method: immunoSEQ multiplex PCR. The sample carries roughly 100,000 clones, roughly 86% recorded once. The source was peripheral blood, collected on day 0 of AZD1222 vaccination. These receptors all stem from an adult in good health.

The chain carries TRBV20-1 and TRBJ2-7; D uncertain. CDR1 and CDR2 (germline): DFQATT, SNEGSKA (reference sequence). The CDR3 length is 10 residues. Trimming shortened V by 3 bases and J by 5 bases, and 5 bases separated the two germline ends. Written as DNA, the CDR3 is TGCAGTGCTAGTGCGCACGAGCAGTACTTC. It specifies CSASAHEQYF.

In this sample, this clone turned up once. The rearrangement joins TRBV30 to TRBJ2-2; 7 bases align to TRBD2. The CDR3 length is 15 residues. The junction had 10 bases not matched to a gene; V was cut back by 2 bases and J by 7 bases. Germline V gene sequence: CDR1 GTSNPN, CDR2 SVGIG (reference sequence). CDR3 coding DNA: TGTGCCTGGAGTAGGGCGGGAGTTAAAAGCGGGGAGCTGTTTTTT. The encoded protein is CAWSRAGVKSGELFF.

A single count supports this clone. The rearrangement joins TRBV27 to TRBJ1-4; perhaps TRBD1 as D (5 bases). This CDR3 contains 17 residues. Per the germline V gene, CDR1 is MNHEY and CDR2 is SMNVEV (reference sequence). The V end lost 4 bases, the J end lost 7 bases, and 22 bases lay between the germline ends. The DNA of the CDR3 is TGTGCCAGCAGTTCCAGGGCCGCCGGGACTCTAGTTGAAAAACTGTTTTTT. Translating it yields CASSSRAAGTLVEKLFF.

V gene TRBV9 combines with J gene TRBJ2-1; either TRBD1 or TRBD2 may supply D (5 bases each). V was shortened by 5 bases and J by 5 bases, with 11 bases between the two germline ends. The CDR3 is 13 residues long. Germline assignment: CDR1 SGDLS and CDR2 YYNGEE. CDR3 nucleotides: TGTGCCAGCAGTCAGGGAGACCACAATGAGCAGTTCTTC. It yields the protein CASSQGDHNEQFF.

The chain is built from TRBV5-1 and TRBJ1-6, with D perhaps matching TRBD1 (6 bases). The CDR3 consists of 18 residues. V lost 4 bases and J lost 7, with 24 bases in between. CDR1 SGHRS and CDR2 YFSETQ come from the germline V gene. The CDR3 loop is CASSPTGGGRPWNSPLHF. The CDR3 bases are TGCGCCAGCAGCCCGACAGGAGGGGGGCGGCCATGGAATTCACCCCTCCACTTT.

This clone was detected once. The chain is built from TRBV5-6 and TRBJ1-2; D is undetermined. V shed 1 base and J shed 2 bases, with 15 bases lying between them. Germline CDR1 SGHDT, CDR2 YYEEEE. This CDR3 is built from 16 residues. CDR3 in DNA: TGTGCCAGCAGCTTGACTTCAGGCGGATTAAACTATGGCTACACCTTC. This gives the protein CASSLTSGGLNYGYTF.

The chain joins TRBV5-6 to TRBJ2-7; 11 nucleotides align to TRBD1. This CDR3 is built from 16 residues. V was pared by 3 bases and J by 3 bases, with 8 bases of the junction left unmatched. From germline, CDR1 is SGHDT and CDR2 YYEEEE. CDR3 sequence reads: CASSSRTGGVIYEQYF. CDR3 bases: TGTGCCAGCAGCTCACGGACAGGGGGCGTAATCTACGAGCAGTACTTC. The full variable domain, rest sourced from reference TRBV5-6 and TRBJ2-7, is DAGVTQSPTHLIKTRGQQVTLRCSPKSGHDTVSWYQQALGQGPQFIFQYYEEEERQRGNFPDRFSGHQFPNYSSELNVNALLLGDSALYLCASSSRTGGVIYEQYFGPGTRLTVT.

This clone was detected only a few times. The chain joins TRBV24-1 to TRBJ2-1, with D unresolved. The CDR3 extends over 15 amino acids. The germline V and J ends were trimmed by 5 bases and 6 bases, with 16 bases remaining between them. Germline V gene lookup returns CDR1 KGHDR and CDR2 SFDVKD. CDR3: CATSGNTISSNEQFF. CDR3 nucleotides: TGTGCCACCAGTGGCAATACAATAAGCTCCAATGAGCAGTTCTTC.

The chain links TRBV5-1 to TRBJ2-1, with unresolved D. V was clipped by 0 bases and J by 0 bases, with 10 bases between them. This CDR3 spans 16 amino acids. Germline V gives CDR1 SGHRS, CDR2 YFSETQ. CDR3 residues: CASSLGLPVSYNEQFF. For the CDR3, the DNA is TGCGCCAGCAGCTTGGGGCTGCCCGTCTCCTACAATGAGCAGTTCTTC.